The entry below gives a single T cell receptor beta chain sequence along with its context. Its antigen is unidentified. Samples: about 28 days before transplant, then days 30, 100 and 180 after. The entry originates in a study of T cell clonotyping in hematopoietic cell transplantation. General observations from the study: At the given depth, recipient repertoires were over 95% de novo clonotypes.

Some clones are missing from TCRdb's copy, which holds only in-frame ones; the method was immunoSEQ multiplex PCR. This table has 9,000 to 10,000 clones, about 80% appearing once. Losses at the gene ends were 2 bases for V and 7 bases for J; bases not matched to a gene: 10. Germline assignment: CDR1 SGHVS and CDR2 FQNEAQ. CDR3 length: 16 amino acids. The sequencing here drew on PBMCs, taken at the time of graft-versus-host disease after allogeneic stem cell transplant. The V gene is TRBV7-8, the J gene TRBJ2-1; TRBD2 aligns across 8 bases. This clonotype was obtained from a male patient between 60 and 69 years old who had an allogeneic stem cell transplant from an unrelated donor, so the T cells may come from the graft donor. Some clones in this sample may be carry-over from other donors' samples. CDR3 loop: CASSLSKVAGINEQFF. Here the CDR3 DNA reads TGTGCCAGCAGCTTAAGTAAGGTAGCGGGGATAAATGAGCAGTTCTTC.